This T cell receptor (beta chain) was recorded in a study of CD8+ T cells in alopecia areata. Study-wide results and caveats: Normal scalp had lower clonality than lesional scalp, with alopecia totalis/universalis lesions showing this most strongly.

Following extraction, RNA underwent reverse transcription to cDNA, which served as the sequencing template. Some clones are missing from TCRdb's copy, which holds only in-frame ones; the method was immunoSEQ multiplex PCR. The sample carries about 180,000 clones, 50% to 75% recorded once. Note on this clone: Its target is not known.

From germline, CDR1 is SQVTM and CDR2 ANQGSEA. The CDR3 totals 14 residues. Trimming shortened V by 3 bases and J by 4 bases, and 15 bases separated the two germline ends. Treatment meaning: oral pan-JAK inhibitor, 5-10 mg twice daily. From alopecia areata patients, lesional scalp punch biopsies and peripheral blood were collected. Sorted populations comprised CD4+ and CD8+ T cells obtained from PBMCs. The J gene is TRBJ2-5, the V gene TRBV29-1; D remains unclear. This clonotype was sampled from a human donor with alopecia areata. This sample comprised CD4+ T cells sorted from blood, obtained at roughly week 58, from a patient treated with tofacitinib. In nucleotides, the CDR3 is TGCAGCGTTGATTCCCAGGTTCTAGGAGAGACCCAGTACTTC. Protein sequence: CSVDSQVLGETQYF. The full variable domain, with the rest looked up from reference TRBV29-1 and TRBJ2-5, is SAVISQKPSRDICQRGTSLTIQCQVDSQVTMMFWYRQQPGQSLTLIATANQGSEATYESGFVIDKFPISRPNLTFSTLTVSNMSPEDSSIYLCSVDSQVLGETQYFGPGTRLLVL.